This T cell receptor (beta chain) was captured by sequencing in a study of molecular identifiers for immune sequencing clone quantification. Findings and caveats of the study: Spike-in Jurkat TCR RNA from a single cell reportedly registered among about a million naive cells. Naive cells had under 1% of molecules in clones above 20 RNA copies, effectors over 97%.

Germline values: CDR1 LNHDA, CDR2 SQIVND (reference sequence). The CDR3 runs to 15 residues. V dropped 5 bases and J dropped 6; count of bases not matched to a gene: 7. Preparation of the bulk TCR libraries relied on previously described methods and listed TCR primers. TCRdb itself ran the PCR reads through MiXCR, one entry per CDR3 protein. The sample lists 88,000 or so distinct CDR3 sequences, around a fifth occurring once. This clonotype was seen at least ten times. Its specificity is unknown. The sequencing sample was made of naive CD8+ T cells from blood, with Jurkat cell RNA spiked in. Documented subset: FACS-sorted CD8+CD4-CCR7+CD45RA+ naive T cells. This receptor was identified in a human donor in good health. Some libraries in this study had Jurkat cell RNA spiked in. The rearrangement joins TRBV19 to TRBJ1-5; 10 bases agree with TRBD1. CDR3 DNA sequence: TGTGCCAGTAGTCCTGGGGACAGGGGTCGTCAGCCCCAGCATTTT. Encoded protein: CASSPGDRGRQPQHF.